This T cell receptor beta chain was sequenced for a study of T-cell reconstitution after alpha-beta-depleted transplantation in children. The study, taken as a whole, reports: Where alpha-beta T cells came from about two months after transplant was reportedly several hundred expanded graft clones. Surviving recipient T cells and thymic progenitors underlay high day-60 TCRbeta diversity in some patients. The main origin of T-cell counts and diversity one year after transplant was newly produced T cells.

This sample's TCRbeta library carried unique molecular identifier barcodes. A single record per CDR3 protein comes from TCRdb applying MiXCR to the PCR reads. The sample holds about 980,000 distinct CDR3 sequences; roughly 29% are singletons and the top ten take 25% to 35%. A note on this clonotype: Its antigen remains unidentified.

With V trimmed by 3 bases and J by 4 bases, 6 bases remained unmatched. The CDR3 totals 14 residues. From germline, CDR1 is DFQATT and CDR2 SNEGSKA (reference sequence). This specimen consisted of PBMCs, mostly from graft donor cells, obtained 360 days after TCRalphabeta/CD19-depleted stem cell transplant. This chain uses TRBV20-1 with TRBJ2-5, with 9 bases fitting TRBD2. This clonotype was obtained from a boy younger than two who had a stem cell transplant for SCID, so the T cells may come from the graft donor. The CDR3 reads CSASLAGMSETQYF. The DNA for the CDR3 is TGCAGTGCTAGCCTAGCGGGGATGTCAGAGACCCAGTACTTC.